Shown below are 24 T cell receptor beta chains from a single sample sequenced in a study of CD8+CD57+ T cells in acquired aplastic anemia. Both TCR beta VDJ combination and CDR3 sequence profiling were carried out. Genomic DNA was the template for this profiling. TCRdb processed the reads anew with MiXCR; each CDR3 protein has one entry. The sample yields about 40,000 distinct CDR3 sequences, about two thirds seen once. The sequenced material came from sorted CD4+, CD8+, or CD8+CD57+ T cells (not recorded which) from PBMCs. Every receptor here comes from a human donor in good health, serving as a control.

This chain connects TRBV7-6 to TRBJ1-1, with D perhaps TRBD1 (6 bases). V lost 0 bases and J 0 bases, leaving 20 bases between the germline ends. CDR3 size: 19 residues. CDR1 SGHVS and CDR2 FNYEAQ come from the germline V gene. CDR3 in DNA: TGTGCCAGCAGCTTAGCGGGGGCAGGGTTGGTGTACATGAACACTGAAGCTTTCTTT. This codes for CASSLAGAGLVYMNTEAFF.

By sample fraction, this clonotype is medium-sized. V gene TRBV7-8 combines with J gene TRBJ2-7; D tentatively reads TRBD1 or TRBD2 (5 bases each). In germline, CDR1 is SGHVS, CDR2 FQNEAQ. V dropped 4 bases and J dropped 1 base, with 11 bases sitting between them. The CDR3 is 14 amino acids. The CDR3 here is CASSSYGTSYEQYF. The CDR3 DNA follows: TGTGCCAGCAGCTCCTACGGGACGTCCTACGAGCAGTACTTC.

CDR3 residues: CASSLASRENYGYTF. The CDR3 bases are TGTGCCAGCAGCTTAGCTAGTCGGGAGAACTATGGCTACACCTTC. The chain carries TRBV11-1 and TRBJ1-2, with D hard to call. This CDR3 has 15 amino acids. The ends were cut back, 0 bases at V and 2 bases at J, with 10 bases in the middle. Germline CDR1 reads SGHAT; CDR2 reads FQDESV (reference sequence). The whole variable domain, filled in from reference TRBV11-1 and TRBJ1-2, reads EAEVAQSPRYKITEKSQAVAFWCDPISGHATLYWYRQILGQGPELLVQFQDESVVDDSQLPKDRFSAERLKGVDSTLKIQPAELGDSAMYLCASSLASRENYGYTFGSGTRLTVV.

As regards this clonotype: The junction shows a germline mismatch at one end, possibly a read error. The chain has TRBV7-8 and TRBJ2-7; the D gene is possibly TRBD2 (5 bases). CDR1 and CDR2 from the germline V gene are SGHVS and FQNEAQ. The CDR3 runs 15 residues. The CDR3 here is CARSPTSRGSYEQYF. As DNA, the CDR3 is TGTGCCCGCAGCCCAACCTCCCGGGGCTCCTACGAGCAGTACTTC.

About this clonotype: The junction departs from the called germline gene at one end, perhaps through a read error. The chain employs TRBV14 and TRBJ2-1, with TRBD2 as a possible D gene (6 bases). This CDR3 has 19 amino acids. Germline values: CDR1 SGHDN, CDR2 FVKESK. The chain's CDR3 is CASSQALVRGTFWRNGQFF. The CDR3 DNA reads as TGTGCCAGCAGCCAAGCCTTGGTACGGGGGACCTTTTGGAGGAATGGGCAGTTCTTC. Combining the CDR3 with reference TRBV14 and TRBJ2-1 gives the whole variable domain EAGVTQFPSHSVIEKGQTVTLRCDPISGHDNLYWYRRVMGKEIKFLLHFVKESKQDESGMPNNRFLAERTGGTYSTLKVQPAELEDSGVYFCASSQALVRGTFWRNGQFFGPGTRLTVL.

V gene TRBV7-2 combines with J gene TRBJ1-5; a weak D match, TRBD1 (6 bases). The CDR3 runs 15 residues. The germline gives CDR1 SGHTA, CDR2 FQGNSA. Between the trimmed V and J ends, which lost 2 bases and 6 bases, there was a span of 14 bases. The CDR3 DNA is TGTGCCAGCAGCTTAACTAGGGGACAAGGTCAGCCCCAGCATTTT. Amino acids: CASSLTRGQGQPQHF.

The rearrangement links TRBV10-3 to TRBJ1-2, with unresolved D. V was shortened by 10 bases and J by 8 bases, with 11 bases between the two germline ends. The CDR3 is 10 amino acids. Germline lookup yields CDR1 ENHRY and CDR2 SYGVKD. The CDR3 DNA follows: TGTGCCACCGCGAATGGGGGCTACACCTTC. Residues: CATANGGYTF.

This chain joins TRBV15 and TRBJ2-1; 8 bases agree with TRBD1. This CDR3 has 14 amino acids. V lost 9 bases, J lost 4 bases, and 8 bases stayed unmatched. Per the germline V gene, CDR1 is LNHNV and CDR2 is YYDKDF (reference sequence). CDR3 nucleotides: TGTGCCACTTGGGACAGGTTACTATACAATGAGCAGTTCTTC. This sequence encodes CATWDRLLYNEQFF.

This rearrangement joins TRBV25-1 to TRBJ1-1; 8 bases map to TRBD1. The junction had 13 bases not matched to a gene; V was cut back by 9 bases and J by 4 bases. CDR1 and CDR2 (germline): MGHDK, SYGVNS. CDR3 size: 15 residues. CDR3 in amino acids: CARPFIQGAPTEAFF. CDR3 DNA: TGTGCCAGGCCGTTTATCCAGGGGGCGCCCACTGAAGCTTTCTTT.

This clonotype was observed once. J is TRBJ2-1 and V is TRBV20-1; no clear D. From germline, CDR1 is DFQATT and CDR2 SNEGSKA (reference sequence). CDR3 size: 11 residues. Trimming pared 0 bases from V and 7 bases from J, leaving 4 bases between. The CDR3 DNA sequence: TGCAGTGCTAGAGACGGTAATGAGCAGTTCTTC. This gives the protein CSARDGNEQFF.

The V gene is TRBV7-8, the J gene TRBJ2-7; possible D gene TRBD1, 5 bases. This CDR3 is built from 12 residues. V dropped 5 bases and J dropped 2 bases, with 7 bases sitting between them. Germline V gene lookup returns CDR1 SGHVS and CDR2 FQNEAQ. CDR3 DNA: TGTGCCAGCAGCATAGGGGCCTACGAGCAGTACTTC. Translating gives CASSIGAYEQYF.

The CDR3 here is CATSRDRGAHEQYF. CDR3 sequence (DNA): TGTGCCACCAGCAGAGACCGGGGGGCTCACGAGCAGTACTTC. The chain recombines TRBV15 with TRBJ2-7; D is perhaps TRBD2 (7 bases). The CDR3 consists of 14 residues. With 0 bases removed from V and 5 bases from J, the gap between germline ends came to 11 bases. Per germline, CDR1 LNHNV and CDR2 YYDKDF (reference sequence). The full variable domain, in which reference TRBV15 and TRBJ2-7 provide the parts outside the CDR3, is DAMVIQNPRYQVTQFGKPVTLSCSQTLNHNVMYWYQQKSSQAPKLLFHYYDKDFNNEADTPDNFQSRRPNTSFCFLDIRSPGLGDTAMYLCATSRDRGAHEQYFGPGTRLTVT.

V is TRBV10-3 and J is TRBJ1-1, with D unresolved. The V and J ends lost 0 bases and 1 base respectively, with 9 bases between them. The length of the CDR3 is 15 residues. Germline V gene data show CDR1 as ENHRY and CDR2 as SYGVKD. CDR3 sequence: CAISESSVRNTEAFF. For the CDR3, the DNA is TGTGCCATCAGTGAGTCGAGCGTAAGGAACACTGAAGCTTTCTTT.

CDR3 amino acids: CASSQDLAVGSEAFF. The CDR3 DNA reads TGTGCCAGCAGCCAAGATCTAGCTGTGGGGTCTGAAGCTTTCTTT. The J gene is TRBJ1-1, the V gene TRBV14; no definite D call. CDR1 is SGHDN, CDR2 FVKESK, per germline. Trimming left V 0 bases short and J 6 bases short, with 14 bases between. This CDR3 has 15 amino acids.

The V call is TRBV2, the J call TRBJ2-7; the match to TRBD2 covers 9 bases. J was trimmed by 6 bases and V by 0 bases; bases with no gene match: 6. Germline V lookup: CDR1 SNHLY, CDR2 FYNNEI. The CDR3 loop spans 15 amino acids. CDR3 region: CASSEARASGAEQYF. The DNA for the CDR3 is TGTGCCAGCAGTGAAGCGCGGGCTAGCGGGGCCGAGCAGTACTTC.

This sequence joins TRBV5-4 and TRBJ2-7, with 10 bases identical to TRBD1. From germline, CDR1 is SGHNT and CDR2 YYREEE (reference sequence). Germline trimming cut 3 bases from V and 0 bases from J; bases unmatched to any gene: 6. The CDR3 is 16 amino acids. The CDR3 bases are TGTGCCAGCAGCTCACCCGGGACAGGGGTCTCCTACGAGCAGTACTTC. Protein product: CASSSPGTGVSYEQYF.

The chain employs TRBV19 and TRBJ1-1, with D possibly matching TRBD1 (6 bases). Looked up from germline, CDR1 is LNHDA and CDR2 is SQIVND (reference sequence). The CDR3 totals 13 residues. Trimming took 5 bases from V and 5 from J, leaving 12 bases between them. The DNA of the CDR3 is TGTGCCAGTAGTGTCGCAAGGGGGACTGAAGCTTTCTTT. This translates into CASSVARGTEAFF. Drawing the rest from reference TRBV19 and TRBJ1-1, the complete variable domain is DGGITQSPKYLFRKEGQNVTLSCEQNLNHDAMYWYRQDPGQGLRLIYYSQIVNDFQKGDIAEGYSVSREKKESFPLTVTSAQKNPTAFYLCASSVARGTEAFFGQGTRLTVV.

This clonotype was counted a single time. A junction boundary mismatches the germline segment, possibly from a read error. The V call is TRBV7-6, the J call TRBJ2-7, with a tentative D call TRBD2 (5 bases). CDR1 is SGHVS and CDR2 is FNYEAQ in the germline V gene. The CDR3 consists of 14 residues. The CDR3 DNA follows: TGTGTCAGCAGCCTTACTAACGGGGAGTACGAGCAGTACTTC. It encodes CVSSLTNGEYEQYF.

This clonotype was seen more than once but under ten times. J is TRBJ1-2 and V is TRBV7-3, with 8 positions matching TRBD1. In germline, CDR1 is SGHTA, CDR2 FQGTGA. The CDR3 spans 12 residues. The V segment lost 5 bases and the J segment 7 bases; nucleotides outside the gene matches: 3. In DNA, the CDR3 is TGTGCCAGCAGCCTACAGGGGGTTGGCTACACCTTC. Amino acids: CASSLQGVGYTF.

The CDR3 spells CATSDRLAAHNEQFF. As DNA, the CDR3 is TGTGCCACCAGTGATAGACTAGCGGCCCACAATGAGCAGTTCTTC. The genes are TRBV24-1 and TRBJ2-1; 9 bases fit TRBD2. Germline lookup yields CDR1 KGHDR and CDR2 SFDVKD. Trimming cost V 3 bases and J 5 bases; bases outside gene matches: 4. The CDR3 sequence is 15 residues long.

This clonotype turned up a few times. This sequence joins TRBV4-3 and TRBJ2-7; a weak D match, TRBD2 (6 bases). Germline V CDR1 and CDR2: LGHNA, YSLEER. Trimming shortened V by 0 bases and J by 4 bases, and 7 bases separated the two germline ends. CDR3 size: 13 residues. Written as DNA, the CDR3 is TGCGCCAGCAGCCAAGATCGGGGGTACGAGCAGTACTTC. Its protein product is CASSQDRGYEQYF.

The CDR3, as DNA: TGCGCCAGCAGTGACGGGACCCAAGCGGGCTATGGCTACACCTTC. This sequence encodes CASSDGTQAGYGYTF. The genes are TRBV10-2 and TRBJ1-2, with TRBD1 as a possible D gene (5 bases). The CDR3 spans 15 residues. The germline V gene has CDR1 WSHSY and CDR2 SAAADI. V was pared by 3 bases and J by 4 bases, with 15 bases between.

Worth noting for this clonotype: One end of the junction varies from germline; a read error may be responsible. The rearrangement joins TRBV7-8 to TRBJ1-1; D possibly corresponds to TRBD1 (6 bases). Germline-derived CDR1 and CDR2 are SGHVS and FQNEAQ. The CDR3 has 16 amino acids. CDR3 in DNA: TGTGCCAGCAGCAACCGAGGGGGATGGTTGGACACTGAGGCTCTCTTT. It translates to CASSNRGGWLDTEALF.

The V gene is TRBV19, the J gene TRBJ1-1, with D perhaps TRBD1 (5 bases). The CDR3 is made up of 13 amino acids. Between the trimmed V and J ends, which lost 4 bases and 4 bases, there was a span of 10 bases. In germline, CDR1 is LNHDA, CDR2 SQIVND (reference sequence). CDR3 amino acids: CASSTGWGTEAFF. In nucleotides, the CDR3 is TGTGCCAGTAGTACAGGGTGGGGCACTGAAGCTTTCTTT.